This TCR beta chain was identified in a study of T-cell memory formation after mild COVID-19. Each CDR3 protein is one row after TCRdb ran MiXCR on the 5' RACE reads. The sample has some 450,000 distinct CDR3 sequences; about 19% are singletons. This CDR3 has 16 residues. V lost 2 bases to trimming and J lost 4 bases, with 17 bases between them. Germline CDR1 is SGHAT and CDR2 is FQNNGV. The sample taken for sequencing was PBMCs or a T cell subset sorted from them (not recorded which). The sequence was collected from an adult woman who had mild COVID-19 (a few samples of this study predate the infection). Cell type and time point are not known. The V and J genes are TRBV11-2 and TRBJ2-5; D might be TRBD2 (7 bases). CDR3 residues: CASSLKAGAQPETQYF. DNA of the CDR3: TGTGCCAGCAGCTTAAAGGCGGGGGCGCAACCAGAGACCCAGTACTTC.